A selection of T cell receptor beta chains follows, all from one sample in a study of T cell responses to AZD1222 COVID-19 vaccine. The data were produced by immunoSEQ multiplex PCR, yet TCRdb's version contains in-frame clones alone and is incomplete. The repertoire has 85,000 or so clones, around 83% of them found once; the top ten carry approximately 5.6%. The sample consisted of peripheral blood, taken 28 days after the second AZD1222 dose. The receptors derive from an adult who received the AZD1222 COVID-19 vaccine. Both conserved end residues are trimmed from each CDR3. The D gene is left open where the match is weak. The listing skips clone size in some rows; elsewhere it reads once, few, many or a size class.

v_call,d_call,j_call,clone_size,cdr3_aa
TRBV7-8,TRBD1,TRBJ2-7,.,ASREGGQSYEQY
TRBV10-3,TRBD2,TRBJ2-3,.,AISEGTSSDTDTQY
TRBV30,.,TRBJ2-3,.,AVRLSSDTQY
TRBV11-2,.,TRBJ1-2,.,ASSGSANYGYT
TRBV27,.,TRBJ1-6,.,ASSLKGRLGDSSYNSPLH
TRBV5-1,.,TRBJ1-3,.,ASSSESPGNTIY
TRBV14,.,TRBJ2-2,.,ASSQVLAMNTGELF
TRBV10-2,.,TRBJ2-7,medium-sized,ASLLERGRDHYEQY
TRBV7-3,TRBD2,TRBJ2-1,.,ASSELAGLYNEQF
TRBV28,.,TRBJ2-1,.,ASSLSAGQYNEQF
TRBV9,.,TRBJ2-5,.,ASSVGYQETQY
TRBV3-1/TRBV3-2,TRBD1,TRBJ2-1,once,ASSPMDRGYYNEQF
TRBV30,.,TRBJ2-3,.,AWSGAPTQY
TRBV6-1,.,TRBJ1-1,.,ASSEAKGREAF
TRBV6-6,TRBD1,TRBJ1-5,.,ASSRETGYYSNQPQH
TRBV12-3/TRBV12-4,.,TRBJ1-2,.,ASSPQRNYGYT
TRBV13,.,TRBJ2-1,few,ASSLRTGWGGEQF
TRBV7-2,.,TRBJ1-6,.,ASSPYAAYNSPLH
TRBV7-2,TRBD1,TRBJ2-2,.,ASSVQGVNGELF
TRBV12-3/TRBV12-4,.,TRBJ2-3,.,ASSLMVPDTQY
TRBV9,.,TRBJ1-6,.,ASSVAPGAISPLH
TRBV28,TRBD2,TRBJ2-2,once,ASGSAGEGTGELF
TRBV5-1,.,TRBJ1-2,.,ASSPGGVYGYT
TRBV27,TRBD1,TRBJ1-2,.,ASSKTGANYGYT